The 21 T cell receptor beta chains in this list originate from one sample, sequenced in a study of radiation and T cells in renal cell carcinoma. Noted time point: baseline pretreatment blood. Treatment meaning: 15 Gy SBRT to primary tumor, nephrectomy 4 weeks later. The assay was immunoSEQ multiplex PCR, and TCRdb's table has in-frame clones only and misses some. The sample carries some 150,000 clones, about 88% recorded once. Material: blood, obtained from a patient whose treatment included radiotherapy and nephrectomy. The receptor set was obtained from a woman in her 50s with renal cell carcinoma.

The J gene is TRBJ2-3, the V gene TRBV6-1, with a weak D call TRBD2 (6 bases). The CDR3 totals 14 residues. CDR1 is MNHNS, CDR2 SASEGT, per germline. Between the trimmed V and J ends, which lost 3 bases and 6 bases, there was a span of 13 bases. CDR3 protein: CASSEGGWFDTQYF. The CDR3 DNA reads as TGTGCCAGCAGTGAGGGGGGATGGTTCGATACGCAGTATTTT.

The V gene is TRBV11-1, the J gene TRBJ2-7; 8 bases align to TRBD1. The CDR3 spans 16 residues. Losses at the gene ends were 1 base for V and 3 bases for J; bases not matched to a gene: 8. CDR1 is SGHAT, CDR2 FQDESV, per germline (reference sequence). CDR3 nucleotide sequence: TGTGCCAGCAGCTTAGGAGTCGGACAGGGCTACTACGAGCAGTACTTC. Its protein is CASSLGVGQGYYEQYF.

V and J are TRBV7-2 and TRBJ2-7; D is unclear. This CDR3 contains 13 residues. V lost 5 bases to trimming and J lost 2 bases, with 10 bases between them. Germline loops: CDR1 SGHTA, CDR2 FQGNSA. The CDR3 DNA reads as TGTGCCAGCAGCCCACACACGGCCTACGAGCAGTACTTC. Translating it yields CASSPHTAYEQYF.

The J gene is TRBJ2-3, the V gene TRBV7-2; D assignment may be TRBD1 or TRBD2 (6 bases each). The germline V gene has CDR1 SGHTA and CDR2 FQGNSA. The CDR3 totals 15 residues. V was pared by 3 bases and J by 2 bases, with 12 bases between. CDR3: CASSFSGAYTDTQYF. The CDR3 region has the DNA TGTGCCAGCAGCTTTTCGGGGGCCTACACAGATACGCAGTATTTT.

This chain joins TRBV5-1 and TRBJ1-3; no clear D gene. The germline V gene has CDR1 SGHRS and CDR2 YFSETQ. The V and J ends lost 0 bases and 1 base respectively, with 5 bases between them. The CDR3 sequence is 14 residues long. The chain's CDR3 is CASSLDRSGNTIYF. The CDR3 coding sequence is TGCGCCAGCAGCTTGGACAGATCTGGAAACACCATATATTTT.

The chain joins TRBV6-5 to TRBJ2-3; 8 nucleotides line up with TRBD1. The ends lost 6 bases at V and 4 bases at J; junction bases unmatched: 6. Germline-derived CDR1 and CDR2 are MNHEY and SVGAGI. CDR3 size: 14 residues. This CDR3 reads CASSRRGRADTQYF. CDR3 bases: TGTGCCAGCAGCCGCAGGGGGCGGGCAGATACGCAGTATTTT.

This clone was counted between two and nine times. V and J are TRBV18 and TRBJ1-5, with 8 bases aligning to TRBD1. The CDR3 has 13 amino acids. Trimming removed 6 bases from V and 6 bases from J; junction bases left unmatched: 4. CDR1 and CDR2 from the germline V gene are KGHSH and LQKENI. CDR3 in amino acids: CASSDREGQPQHF. DNA for the CDR3: TGTGCCAGCTCGGACAGGGAGGGTCAGCCCCAGCATTTT.

The V gene is TRBV5-4, the J gene TRBJ1-2; 8 bases align to TRBD1. The junction had 7 bases not matched to a gene; V was cut back by 2 bases and J by 7 bases. CDR3 length: 14 amino acids. Per germline, CDR1 SGHNT and CDR2 YYREEE (reference sequence). CDR3 nucleotide sequence: TGTGCCAGCAGCTTTCAGGACAGGGCCGTTGGCTACACCTTC. Protein sequence: CASSFQDRAVGYTF.

This chain joins TRBV6-1 and TRBJ2-5, with 8 positions matching TRBD1. Looked up from germline, CDR1 is MNHNS and CDR2 is SASEGT. There are 17 residues in the CDR3. The trim removed 2 bases at V and 5 bases at J, leaving 13 bases unmatched. CDR3 region: CASSELGGQGAWETQYF. CDR3 in DNA: TGTGCCAGCAGTGAATTAGGGGGGCAGGGGGCTTGGGAGACCCAGTACTTC.

The J gene is TRBJ1-4, the V gene TRBV30, with D unclear. CDR3 length: 14 residues. Trimming took off 0 bases at V and 11 bases at J, with 16 bases between the two ends. Germline loops: CDR1 GTSNPN, CDR2 SVGIG (reference sequence). The CDR3 bases are TGTGCCTGGAGTGTATCAATCCGTTTAAGGAAACTGTTTTTT. Translation gives CAWSVSIRLRKLFF.

The chain's CDR3 is CASSIAPGGPGEQFF. The CDR3 nucleotides are TGTGCCAGTAGTATAGCCCCGGGGGGGCCGGGTGAGCAGTTCTTC. This chain joins TRBV19 and TRBJ2-1; 8 bases map to TRBD2. Germline lookup yields CDR1 LNHDA and CDR2 SQIVND (reference sequence). This CDR3 comprises 15 residues. V lost 1 base, J lost 9 bases, and 8 bases stayed unmatched.

The chain carries TRBV25-1 and TRBJ1-2; 10 bases are shared with TRBD1. The CDR3 length is 13 residues. J lost 8 bases, V lost 7 bases, and 7 bases had no gene match. Germline CDR1 is MGHDK and CDR2 is SYGVNS. CDR3 residues: CASTGTGVYGYTF. DNA for the CDR3: TGTGCCAGCACCGGGACAGGGGTTTACGGCTACACCTTC.

Note on this clone: The same CDR3 is also encoded by other DNA sequences in this sample. V usage is TRBV19 and J usage is TRBJ1-5; D gene uncertain. The CDR3 is 15 amino acids. V was clipped by 8 bases and J by 0 bases, with 14 bases between them. Per the germline V gene, CDR1 is LNHDA and CDR2 is SQIVND (reference sequence). The CDR3 nucleotides are TGTGCCAGTTCCATCCAGGCGAATAGCAATCAGCCCCAGCATTTT. Protein product: CASSIQANSNQPQHF.

The chain employs TRBV5-1 and TRBJ2-3; possibly TRBD2 for D (5 bases). This CDR3 comprises 14 residues. CDR1 SGHRS and CDR2 YFSETQ come from the germline V gene. Trimming removed 0 bases from V and 4 bases from J, with 9 bases in between. This CDR3 is CASSLDAGSDTQYF. In nucleotides, the CDR3 is TGCGCCAGCAGCTTGGACGCGGGTTCAGATACGCAGTATTTT. The entire variable domain, with the rest obtained from reference TRBV5-1 and TRBJ2-3, is as follows: KAGVTQTPRYLIKTRGQQVTLSCSPISGHRSVSWYQQTPGQGLQFLFEYFSETQRNKGNFPGRFSGRQFSNSRSEMNVSTLELGDSALYLCASSLDAGSDTQYFGPGTRLTVL.

J is TRBJ2-7 and V is TRBV9, with TRBD1 matching 8 bases. The CDR3 length is 14 residues. The J segment lost 6 bases and the V segment lost 1 base, leaving 6 bases of the junction unmatched. Germline values: CDR1 SGDLS, CDR2 YYNGEE. CDR3 sequence reads: CASSVMDRAGEQYF. DNA for the CDR3: TGTGCCAGCAGCGTAATGGACAGGGCTGGCGAGCAGTACTTC.

This rearrangement joins TRBV6-5 to TRBJ2-2, with D possibly matching TRBD1 (6 bases). The CDR3 length is 15 residues. V lost 6 bases to trimming and J lost 1 base, with 12 bases between them. Germline V CDR1 and CDR2: MNHEY, SVGAGI. The CDR3 sequence: CASRRQDLNTGELFF. DNA of the CDR3: TGTGCCAGCAGGCGACAGGATCTGAACACCGGGGAGCTGTTTTTT.

The V and J genes are TRBV4-1 and TRBJ2-1; either TRBD1 or TRBD2 may fit D (6 bases each). CDR1 and CDR2 from the germline V gene are MGHRA and YSYEKL. V shed 0 bases and J shed 0 bases, with 15 bases lying between them. This CDR3 comprises 18 residues. CDR3 amino acids: CASSQDMGGFSSYNEQFF. The DNA for the CDR3 is TGCGCCAGCAGCCAAGATATGGGGGGCTTCAGCTCCTACAATGAGCAGTTCTTC.

This chain connects TRBV4-2 to TRBJ1-4; unclear D gene. The CDR3 has 14 residues. The germline V gene encodes CDR1 LGHNA and CDR2 YNFKEQ. The V gene lost 1 base and the J gene lost 7 bases, with 10 bases spanning the gap. The CDR3 reads CASSQVGNLEKLFF. As DNA, the CDR3 is TGTGCCAGCAGCCAAGTGGGAAACCTTGAAAAACTGTTTTTT.

The J gene is TRBJ1-3, the V gene TRBV5-1, with D hard to call. Trimming removed 2 bases at V and 4 bases at J, with 4 bases between. Per the germline V gene, CDR1 is SGHRS and CDR2 is YFSETQ. CDR3 length: 12 amino acids. The CDR3 nucleotides are TGCGCCAGCAGCTTACACGGAAACACCATATATTTT. It encodes CASSLHGNTIYF.

The rearrangement uses TRBV5-1 and TRBJ2-3, with 8 bases that match TRBD2. Germline values: CDR1 SGHRS, CDR2 YFSETQ. This CDR3 region has 16 residues. The V gene end was trimmed by 3 bases and the J gene end by 4 bases; junction bases not matched to a gene: 10. For the CDR3, the DNA is TGCGCCAGCAGCTGGGCCCTCGGAGCGGGGGCAGATACGCAGTATTTT. Residues: CASSWALGAGADTQYF.

This rearrangement joins TRBV7-9 to TRBJ2-2; D gene uncertain. Germline V gene data show CDR1 as SEHNR and CDR2 as FQNEAQ (reference sequence). The V and J ends lost 3 bases and 6 bases respectively, with 11 bases between them. The CDR3 contains 14 residues. The CDR3 region has the DNA TGTGCCAGCAGCTTGATTAGTGACTCCGGGGAGCTGTTTTTT. Protein sequence: CASSLISDSGELFF.